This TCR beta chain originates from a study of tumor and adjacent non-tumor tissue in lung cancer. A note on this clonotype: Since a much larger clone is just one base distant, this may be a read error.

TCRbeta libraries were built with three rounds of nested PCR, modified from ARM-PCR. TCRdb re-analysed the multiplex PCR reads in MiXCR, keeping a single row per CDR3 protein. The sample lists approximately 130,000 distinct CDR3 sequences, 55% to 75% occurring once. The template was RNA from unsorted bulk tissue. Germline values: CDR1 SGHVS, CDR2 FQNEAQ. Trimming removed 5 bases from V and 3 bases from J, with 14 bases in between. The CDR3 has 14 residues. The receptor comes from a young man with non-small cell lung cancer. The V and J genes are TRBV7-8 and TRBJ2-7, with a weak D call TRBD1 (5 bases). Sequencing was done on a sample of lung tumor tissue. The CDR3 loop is CASSPSRVLYEQYF. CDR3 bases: TGTGCCAGCAGCCCCAGCAGGGTACTCTACGAGCAGTACTTC.